This passage covers 30 T cell receptor beta chains from one sample sequenced in a study of OX40 agonist ivuxolimab in advanced cancers. Data came from immunoSEQ multiplex PCR; TCRdb stores just in-frame clones and leaves some out. The sample carries about 46,000 clones, about 89% recorded once. This material consisted of CD4+ or CD8+ T cells sorted from blood, taken in a trial of the OX40 agonist ivuxolimab. The source of these receptors is an adult with an advanced solid tumor such as melanoma, head and neck, liver or kidney cancer.

This chain joins TRBV18 and TRBJ2-1; no definite D call. The CDR3 is made up of 12 amino acids. Germline V gives CDR1 KGHSH, CDR2 LQKENI. V was trimmed by 8 bases and J by 9 bases, leaving 14 bases between them. CDR3 sequence (DNA): TGTGCCAGCACCACCGAGGCTGGTGAGCAGTTCTTC. This gives the protein CASTTEAGEQFF.

The chain joins TRBV7-9 to TRBJ1-5; a possible D gene is TRBD1 (5 bases). V was shortened by 5 bases and J by 3 bases, with 8 bases between the two germline ends. Germline V gives CDR1 SEHNR, CDR2 FQNEAQ (reference sequence). The CDR3 is made up of 13 amino acids. DNA for the CDR3: TGTGCCAGCAGCGTAGGGGTCAATCAGCCCCAGCATTTT. It translates to CASSVGVNQPQHF.

This chain links TRBV25-1 with TRBJ1-2, with unresolved D. The CDR3 covers 15 residues. Between the trimmed V and J ends, which lost 1 base and 0 bases, there was a span of 9 bases. Germline V gene data show CDR1 as MGHDK and CDR2 as SYGVNS. Here the CDR3 reads CASSELGGSNYGYTF. The CDR3 nucleotides are TGTGCCAGCAGTGAATTGGGAGGATCTAACTATGGCTACACCTTC.

J is TRBJ2-7 and V is TRBV6-1, with TRBD1 identical over 7 bases. The length of the CDR3 is 16 residues. Trimming at V came to 6 bases and at J to 2 bases, leaving 13 bases not matched to a gene. In germline, CDR1 is MNHNS, CDR2 SASEGT. The CDR3 is CASSETNEGAPYEQYF. For the CDR3, the DNA is TGTGCCAGCAGCGAAACGAACGAGGGGGCCCCCTACGAGCAGTACTTC.

The count of this clone is one. The chain uses TRBV4-3 and TRBJ2-5; D unclear. This CDR3 is 16 amino acids long. Germline CDR1 reads LGHNA; CDR2 reads YSLEER. Between the trimmed V and J ends, which lost 1 base and 4 bases, there was a span of 16 bases. The CDR3 sequence: CASSQVNTHTVETQYF. The CDR3 DNA reads as TGCGCCAGCAGCCAAGTTAACACACACACGGTAGAGACCCAGTACTTC.

This chain connects TRBV4-1 to TRBJ2-7; TRBD2 agrees at 7 bases. Germline CDR1 is MGHRA and CDR2 is YSYEKL. The CDR3 runs 17 residues. V lost 0 bases and J lost 0; bases outside the gene matches: 8. CDR3 region: CASSQEARAGSSYEQYF. DNA for the CDR3: TGCGCCAGCAGCCAAGAAGCGAGAGCGGGGAGCTCCTACGAGCAGTACTTC.

As regards this clone: One junction end disagrees with the germline gene, perhaps due to a read error. The J gene is TRBJ2-3, the V gene TRBV7-9, with a tentative D call TRBD1 (6 bases). The CDR3 has 10 residues. CDR1 and CDR2 (germline): SEHNR, FQNEAQ (reference sequence). CDR3 sequence reads: CASSLETGQF. CDR3 nucleotide sequence: TGTGCCAGCAGCTTAGAAACAGGGCAATTT.

The chain carries TRBV27 and TRBJ2-5; 7 positions match TRBD1. The V and J ends lost 7 bases and 4 bases, in that order; junction bases with no gene match: 9. CDR1 and CDR2 from the germline V gene are MNHEY and SMNVEV (reference sequence). This CDR3 has 14 residues. The DNA for the CDR3 is TGTGCCAGCACTCTTTTTACAGGGGCAGAGACCCAGTACTTC. Residues: CASTLFTGAETQYF.

This chain uses TRBV5-6 with TRBJ1-1; unclear D gene. V was pared by 5 bases and J by 1 base, with 3 bases between. Germline V CDR1 and CDR2: SGHDT, YYEEEE. CDR3 size: 11 residues. The CDR3 DNA is TGTGCCAGCAGTCGGAACACTGAAGCTTTCTTT. This translates into CASSRNTEAFF.

CDR3 sequence: CASSQEQGYEQYF. The CDR3 DNA reads as TGCGCCAGCAGCCAAGAACAGGGGTACGAGCAGTACTTC. The chain is built from TRBV4-3 and TRBJ2-7, with 7 bases that match TRBD1. The germline CDR1 and CDR2 sequences are LGHNA and YSLEER. V lost 0 bases to trimming and J lost 4 bases; unmatched junction nucleotides: 0. This CDR3 comprises 13 residues.

This chain joins TRBV7-9 and TRBJ2-3; no clear D. In germline, CDR1 is SEHNR, CDR2 FQNEAQ (reference sequence). V was shortened by 1 base and J by 0 bases, with 8 bases between the two germline ends. This CDR3 is 15 amino acids long. The CDR3: CASSLGSSSTDTQYF. The CDR3 DNA sequence: TGTGCCAGCAGCTTAGGTAGCAGTAGCACAGATACGCAGTATTTT. The variable domain in full, with the rest retrieved from reference TRBV7-9 and TRBJ2-3, is DTGVSQNPRHKITKRGQNVTFRCDPISEHNRLYWYRQTLGQGPEFLTYFQNEAQLEKSRLLSDRFSAERPKGSFSTLEIQRTEQGDSAMYLCASSLGSSSTDTQYFGPGTRLTVL.

The chain carries TRBV13 and TRBJ2-3; D may be TRBD2 (6 bases). Germline V lookup: CDR1 PRHDT, CDR2 FYEKMQ (reference sequence). The V end was cut by 2 bases, the J end by 3 bases, with 15 bases between. The CDR3 extends over 16 amino acids. DNA for the CDR3: TGTGCCAGCAGCTTACGGCGGGGAATAGAGACAGATACGCAGTATTTT. It encodes CASSLRRGIETDTQYF.

V is TRBV29-1 and J is TRBJ2-5; D is unclear. Germline V gene lookup returns CDR1 SQVTM and CDR2 ANQGSEA. V was clipped by 3 bases and J by 0 bases, with 8 bases between them. This CDR3 is 13 amino acids long. The CDR3 here is CSVELGNQETQYF. CDR3 nucleotides: TGCAGCGTTGAGCTAGGAAACCAAGAGACCCAGTACTTC.

Points on this clone: Distinct nucleotide sequences in the sample also encode this CDR3. The gene calls are TRBV7-9 and TRBJ2-1; D not resolved. This CDR3 region has 14 residues. Trimming cost V 1 base and J 4 bases, with 8 bases left between them. Germline V lookup: CDR1 SEHNR, CDR2 FQNEAQ (reference sequence). The CDR3 loop reads CASSLGNSYNEQFF. In DNA, the CDR3 is TGTGCCAGCAGCTTAGGGAACAGTTACAATGAGCAGTTCTTC.

The chain uses TRBV11-2 and TRBJ1-1; TRBD1 might be the D (5 bases). V shed 3 bases and J shed 6 bases, with 11 bases lying between them. The CDR3 covers 13 residues. CDR1 and CDR2 (germline): SGHAT, FQNNGV. CDR3 amino acids: CASSFGTGSEAFF. The CDR3 nucleotides are TGTGCCAGCAGCTTCGGGACTGGCTCTGAAGCTTTCTTT.

The chain links TRBV19 to TRBJ1-1; perhaps TRBD1 as D (6 bases). The CDR3 loop spans 12 amino acids. Trimming took off 9 bases at V and 4 bases at J, with 12 bases between the two ends. Looked up from germline, CDR1 is LNHDA and CDR2 is SQIVND (reference sequence). CDR3 loop: CASTQGITEAFF. The CDR3 region has the DNA TGTGCCAGCACCCAGGGGATCACTGAAGCTTTCTTT.

This rearrangement joins TRBV7-9 to TRBJ2-3; D remains unclear. V was shortened by 5 bases and J by 1 base, with 7 bases between the two germline ends. The length of the CDR3 is 13 residues. Germline CDR1 reads SEHNR; CDR2 reads FQNEAQ (reference sequence). The CDR3 here is CASSPPGTDTQYF. CDR3 in DNA: TGTGCCAGCAGCCCACCCGGCACAGATACGCAGTATTTT.

The V and J genes are TRBV7-9 and TRBJ2-1, with D possibly matching TRBD1 (6 bases). This CDR3 is built from 15 residues. Trimming took off 5 bases at V and 4 bases at J, with 15 bases between the two ends. Germline V gene sequence: CDR1 SEHNR, CDR2 FQNEAQ (reference sequence). Written as DNA, the CDR3 is TGTGCCAGCAGCCAACAGGGTCCCCTGTACAATGAGCAGTTCTTC. Protein product: CASSQQGPLYNEQFF. Filled out from reference TRBV7-9 and TRBJ2-1, the complete variable domain reads DTGVSQNPRHKITKRGQNVTFRCDPISEHNRLYWYRQTLGQGPEFLTYFQNEAQLEKSRLLSDRFSAERPKGSFSTLEIQRTEQGDSAMYLCASSQQGPLYNEQFFGPGTRLTVL.

The chain's CDR3 is CASSFQGADQPQHF. CDR3 DNA: TGTGCCAGCAGTTTCCAGGGGGCGGATCAGCCCCAGCATTTT. The chain links TRBV28 to TRBJ1-5; 8 bases fit TRBD1. V gave up 3 bases and J gave up 5 bases; unmatched junction bases: 3. CDR3 length: 14 amino acids. Germline loops: CDR1 MDHEN, CDR2 SYDVKM.

The chain carries TRBV7-6 and TRBJ2-7, with D perhaps matching TRBD1 (6 bases). The V gene lost 5 bases and the J gene lost 3 bases, with 17 bases spanning the gap. The length of the CDR3 is 15 residues. Germline V CDR1 and CDR2: SGHVS, FNYEAQ. The chain's CDR3 is CASSKGDTFNYEQYF. The CDR3 DNA reads TGTGCCAGCAGCAAAGGGGACACCTTCAACTACGAGCAGTACTTC.

DNA of the CDR3: TGTGCCAGCAGCCAGGGGACAGCTCTAGCCAAAAACATTCAGTACTTC. It specifies CASSQGTALAKNIQYF. The chain uses TRBV14 and TRBJ2-4, with TRBD1 identical over 7 bases. The CDR3 is 16 residues long. The germline gives CDR1 SGHDN, CDR2 FVKESK. The V gene end was trimmed by 3 bases and the J gene end by 0 bases; junction bases not matched to a gene: 5.

As regards this clone: This sample also contains other DNA sequences that code for the same CDR3. The chain joins TRBV7-3 to TRBJ2-2; D gene unclear. The CDR3 covers 12 residues. The V end was cut by 1 base, the J end by 3 bases, with 0 bases between. Germline V gives CDR1 SGHTA, CDR2 FQGTGA. For the CDR3, the DNA is TGTGCCAGCAGCTTAAACACCGGGGAGCTGTTTTTT. Its protein product is CASSLNTGELFF.

The sample holds a few counts of this clone. The J gene is TRBJ1-2, the V gene TRBV7-9, with TRBD1 identical over 8 bases. CDR1 and CDR2 (germline): SEHNR, FQNEAQ (reference sequence). The CDR3 runs to 16 residues. The ends lost 4 bases at V and 2 bases at J; junction bases unmatched: 9. CDR3 DNA sequence: TGTGCCAGCAGCTCTACCCCGACAGGGGCGAACTATGGCTACACCTTC. Residues: CASSSTPTGANYGYTF.

The genes are TRBV9 and TRBJ2-3, with 12 bases fitting TRBD1. This CDR3 spans 22 amino acids. Germline V gives CDR1 SGDLS, CDR2 YYNGEE. Unmatched junction bases numbered 21, after V lost 4 bases and J lost 0 bases. This CDR3 reads CASSSPRRDRGRGTSSTDTQYF. In DNA form, the CDR3 reads TGTGCCAGCAGCTCCCCCAGGCGGGACAGGGGGCGCGGAACCTCTAGCACAGATACGCAGTATTTT.

V and J are TRBV18 and TRBJ2-2; 7 bases fit TRBD1. The CDR3 is 15 amino acids. Germline trimming cut 4 bases from V and 0 bases from J; bases unmatched to any gene: 2. CDR1 and CDR2 from the germline V gene are KGHSH and LQKENI. CDR3 in DNA: TGTGCCAGCTCACGGCAGGGGGCGAACACCGGGGAGCTGTTTTTT. Translated: CASSRQGANTGELFF.

The rearrangement links TRBV25-1 to TRBJ2-7, with D tentatively TRBD2 (6 bases). CDR3 size: 16 residues. Germline-derived CDR1 and CDR2 are MGHDK and SYGVNS. Trimming removed 3 bases from V and 2 bases from J, with 17 bases in between. This chain's CDR3 is CASSDLTGTEPYEQYF. In DNA form, the CDR3 reads TGTGCCAGCAGTGACTTAACTGGGACTGAGCCCTACGAGCAGTACTTC.

This clone was detected only once. V and J are TRBV4-3 and TRBJ1-1; 8 nucleotides line up with TRBD1. V trimming: 2 bases; J trimming: 1 base; junction bases outside the gene matches: 6. Germline CDR1 reads LGHNA; CDR2 reads YSLEER. This CDR3 comprises 16 residues. The CDR3 sequence: CASSQIQDRANTEAFF. As DNA, the CDR3 is TGCGCCAGCAGCCAAATACAGGACAGGGCGAACACTGAAGCTTTCTTT.

V and J are TRBV4-3 and TRBJ2-7; D gene uncertain. CDR1 LGHNA and CDR2 YSLEER come from the germline V gene. This CDR3 is built from 15 residues. Trimming removed 2 bases at V and 2 bases at J, with 13 bases between. The CDR3 is CASSQFSGPAYEQYF. The CDR3 bases are TGCGCCAGCAGCCAATTCTCCGGGCCCGCCTACGAGCAGTACTTC.

This chain links TRBV7-6 with TRBJ2-7; 10 positions agree with TRBD1. The junction had 7 bases not matched to a gene; V was cut back by 5 bases and J by 3 bases. The V gene's germline CDR1 is SGHVS and CDR2 FNYEAQ. The CDR3 contains 15 residues. CDR3 bases: TGTGCCAGCAGCATCGGACAGGGGGGGAACTACGAGCAGTACTTC. It encodes CASSIGQGGNYEQYF.

The J gene is TRBJ2-7, the V gene TRBV7-6; 7 nucleotides match TRBD1. The V segment lost 4 bases and the J segment 2 bases; nucleotides outside the gene matches: 8. Germline CDR1 reads SGHVS; CDR2 reads FNYEAQ. The CDR3 loop spans 15 amino acids. Written as DNA, the CDR3 is TGTGCCAGCAGCTCCGCGACAGGGAGTACCTACGAGCAGTACTTC. The encoded protein is CASSSATGSTYEQYF.